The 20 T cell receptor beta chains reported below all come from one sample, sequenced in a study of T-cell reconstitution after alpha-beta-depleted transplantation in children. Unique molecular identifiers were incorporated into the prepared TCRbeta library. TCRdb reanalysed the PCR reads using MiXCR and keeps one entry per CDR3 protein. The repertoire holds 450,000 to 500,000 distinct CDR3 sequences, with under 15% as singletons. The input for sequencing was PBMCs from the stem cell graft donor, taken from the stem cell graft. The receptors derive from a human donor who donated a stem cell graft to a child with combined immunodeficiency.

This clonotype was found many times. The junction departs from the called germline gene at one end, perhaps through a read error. The CDR3 nucleotides are TGCAGTGCTCGAGATCACCCGACAGGGTACACTGAAGCTTTCTTT. Translated: CSARDHPTGYTEAFF. V and J are TRBV20-1 and TRBJ1-1, with 7 bases identical to TRBD1. Germline assignment: CDR1 DFQATT and CDR2 SNEGSKA (reference sequence). The CDR3 runs 15 residues.

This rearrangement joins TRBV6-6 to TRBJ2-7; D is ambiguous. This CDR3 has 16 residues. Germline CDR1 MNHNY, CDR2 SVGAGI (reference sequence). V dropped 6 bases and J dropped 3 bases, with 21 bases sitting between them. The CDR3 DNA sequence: TGTGCCAGCAGCCTACTGGGCCCTGGTCAAGGCTACGAGCAGTACTTC. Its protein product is CASSLLGPGQGYEQYF.

DNA for the CDR3: TGCAGCGCCGCTACAGGGGGCGAGTCACCCCTCCACTTT. This encodes CSAATGGESPLHF. The J gene is TRBJ1-6, the V gene TRBV29-1; 9 nucleotides line up with TRBD1. The CDR3 contains 13 residues. The germline V gene has CDR1 SQVTM and CDR2 ANQGSEA. Trimming cost V 7 bases and J 10 bases; bases outside gene matches: 8.

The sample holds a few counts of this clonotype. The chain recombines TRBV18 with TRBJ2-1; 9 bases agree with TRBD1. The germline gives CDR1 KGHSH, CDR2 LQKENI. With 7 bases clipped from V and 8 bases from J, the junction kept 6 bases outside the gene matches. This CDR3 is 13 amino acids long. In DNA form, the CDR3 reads TGTGCCAGCTTAACAGGGGGCTTAGATGAGCAGTTCTTC. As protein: CASLTGGLDEQFF.

This chain's CDR3 is CSAGGLGQETQYF. The CDR3 DNA sequence: TGCAGTGCTGGGGGTCTAGGACAAGAGACCCAGTACTTC. V and J are TRBV20-1 and TRBJ2-5; D may correspond to TRBD1 or TRBD2 (5 bases each). This CDR3 contains 13 residues. Germline assignment: CDR1 DFQATT and CDR2 SNEGSKA (reference sequence). Trimming took 5 bases from V and 2 from J, leaving 12 bases between them.

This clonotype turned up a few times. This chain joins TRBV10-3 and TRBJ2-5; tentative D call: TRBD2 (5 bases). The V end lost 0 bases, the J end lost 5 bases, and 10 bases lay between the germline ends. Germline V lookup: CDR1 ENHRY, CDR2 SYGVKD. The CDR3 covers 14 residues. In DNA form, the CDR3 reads TGTGCCATCAGTGAGTCGTTGGGAGAGGAGACCCAGTACTTC. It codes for CAISESLGEETQYF.

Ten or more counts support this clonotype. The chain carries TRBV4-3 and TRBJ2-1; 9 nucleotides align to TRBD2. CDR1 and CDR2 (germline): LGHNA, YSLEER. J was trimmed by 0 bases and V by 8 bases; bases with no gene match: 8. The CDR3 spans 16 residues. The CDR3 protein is CASGGSGGVSYNEQFF. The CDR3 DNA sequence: TGCGCCAGCGGGGGTAGCGGGGGCGTCTCCTACAATGAGCAGTTCTTC.

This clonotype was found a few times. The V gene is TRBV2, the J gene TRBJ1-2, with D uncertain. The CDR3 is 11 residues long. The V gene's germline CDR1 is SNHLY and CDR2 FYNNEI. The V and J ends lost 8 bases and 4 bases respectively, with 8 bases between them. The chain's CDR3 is CASGPAYGYTF. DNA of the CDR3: TGTGCCAGCGGGCCAGCCTATGGCTACACCTTC. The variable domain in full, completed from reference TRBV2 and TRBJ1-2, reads EPEVTQTPSHQVTQMGQEVILRCVPISNHLYFYWYRQILGQKVEFLVSFYNNEISEKSEIFDDQFSVERPDGSNFTLKIRSTKLEDSAMYFCASGPAYGYTFGSGTRLTVV.

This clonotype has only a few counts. CDR3 residues: CASSFTGQGVSETQYF. In nucleotides, the CDR3 is TGTGCCAGCAGTTTTACGGGACAGGGGGTTTCAGAGACCCAGTACTTC. The chain uses TRBV3-1 and TRBJ2-5; TRBD1 agrees at 11 bases. From germline, CDR1 is LGHDT and CDR2 YNNKEL (reference sequence). CDR3 length: 16 amino acids. With 6 bases clipped from V and 4 bases from J, the junction kept 10 bases outside the gene matches.

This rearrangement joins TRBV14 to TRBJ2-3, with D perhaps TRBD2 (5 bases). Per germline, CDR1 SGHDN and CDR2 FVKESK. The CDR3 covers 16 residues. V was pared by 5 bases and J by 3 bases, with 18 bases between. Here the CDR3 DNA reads TGTGCCAGCAGCTTACGAGGGTTGATAAGGACAGATACGCAGTATTTT. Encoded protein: CASSLRGLIRTDTQYF. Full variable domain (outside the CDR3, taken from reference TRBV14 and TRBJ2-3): EAGVTQFPSHSVIEKGQTVTLRCDPISGHDNLYWYRRVMGKEIKFLLHFVKESKQDESGMPNNRFLAERTGGTYSTLKVQPAELEDSGVYFCASSLRGLIRTDTQYFGPGTRLTVL.

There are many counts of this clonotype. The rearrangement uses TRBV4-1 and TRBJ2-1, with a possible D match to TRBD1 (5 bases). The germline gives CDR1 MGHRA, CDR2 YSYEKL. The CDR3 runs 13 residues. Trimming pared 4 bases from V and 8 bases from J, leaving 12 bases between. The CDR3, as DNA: TGCGCCAGCAGCCCCTTTAAAGGGGATGAGCAGTTCTTC. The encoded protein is CASSPFKGDEQFF.

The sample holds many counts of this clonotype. The CDR3, as DNA: TGTGCCACCACTACGTCCGGGGCCGGGAACACCGGGGAGCTGTTTTTT. It translates to CATTTSGAGNTGELFF. The genes are TRBV24-1 and TRBJ2-2; D may correspond to TRBD1 or TRBD2 (5 bases each). This CDR3 is built from 16 residues. V gave up 8 bases and J gave up 1 base, with 16 bases separating them. CDR1 is KGHDR, CDR2 SFDVKD, per germline.

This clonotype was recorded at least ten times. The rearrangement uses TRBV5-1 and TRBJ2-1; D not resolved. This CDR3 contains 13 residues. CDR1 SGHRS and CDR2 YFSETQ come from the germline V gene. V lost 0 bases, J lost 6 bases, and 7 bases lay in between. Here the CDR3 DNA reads TGCGCCAGCAGCTTGGGGGGTCTCAATGAGCAGTTCTTC. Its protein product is CASSLGGLNEQFF.

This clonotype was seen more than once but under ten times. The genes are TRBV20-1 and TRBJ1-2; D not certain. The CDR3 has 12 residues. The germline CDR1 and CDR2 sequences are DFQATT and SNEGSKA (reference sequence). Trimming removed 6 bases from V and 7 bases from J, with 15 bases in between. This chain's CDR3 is CSAPNGVLGYTF. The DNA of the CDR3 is TGCAGTGCCCCAAACGGGGTCCTTGGCTACACCTTC.

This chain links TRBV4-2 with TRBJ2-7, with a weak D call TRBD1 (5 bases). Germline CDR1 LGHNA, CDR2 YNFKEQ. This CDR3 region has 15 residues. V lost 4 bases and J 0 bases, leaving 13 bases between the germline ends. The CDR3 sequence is CASSPRVGHSYEQYF. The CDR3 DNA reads TGTGCCAGCAGCCCCAGGGTAGGCCACTCCTACGAGCAGTACTTC.

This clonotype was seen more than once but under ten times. CDR3 coding DNA: TGTGCCAGCCAGTTGGGGCAGAGGGATGAGCAGTTCTTC. Translated: CASQLGQRDEQFF. This sequence joins TRBV19 and TRBJ2-1; D tentatively fits TRBD1 or TRBD2 (5 bases each). Trimming shortened V by 9 bases and J by 8 bases, and 17 bases separated the two germline ends. The germline CDR1 and CDR2 sequences are LNHDA and SQIVND (reference sequence). This CDR3 has 13 residues.

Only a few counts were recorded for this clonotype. CDR3 sequence: CASSKRLVRLQETQYF. Here the CDR3 DNA reads TGTGCCAGCAGTAAGAGACTAGTTCGACTCCAAGAGACCCAGTACTTC. The chain recombines TRBV6-1 with TRBJ2-5; D is perhaps TRBD2 (6 bases). In germline, CDR1 is MNHNS, CDR2 SASEGT. V lost 5 bases and J 1 base, leaving 17 bases between the germline ends. The CDR3 covers 16 residues.

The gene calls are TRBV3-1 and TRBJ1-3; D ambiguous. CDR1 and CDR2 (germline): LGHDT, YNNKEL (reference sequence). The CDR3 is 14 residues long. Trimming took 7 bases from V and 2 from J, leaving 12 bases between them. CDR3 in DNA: TGTGCCAGCACCCGGTACGGTCCTGGAAACACCATATATTTT. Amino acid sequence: CASTRYGPGNTIYF.

The CDR3 region is CASSYGGRETDTQYF. For the CDR3, the DNA is TGTGCCAGCAGTTACGGGGGGAGGGAAACAGATACGCAGTATTTT. V and J are TRBV6-5 and TRBJ2-3, with TRBD2 identical over 7 bases. The CDR3 covers 15 residues. J lost 3 bases, V lost 2 bases, and 5 bases had no gene match. Germline V CDR1 and CDR2: MNHEY, SVGAGI.

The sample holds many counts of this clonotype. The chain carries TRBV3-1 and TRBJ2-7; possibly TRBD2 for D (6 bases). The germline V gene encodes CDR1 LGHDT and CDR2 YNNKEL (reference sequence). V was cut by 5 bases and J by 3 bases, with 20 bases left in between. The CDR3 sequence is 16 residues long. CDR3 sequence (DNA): TGTGCCAGCAGCTGGGCGGGGACCTTTAAGGGCTACGAGCAGTACTTC. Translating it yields CASSWAGTFKGYEQYF.